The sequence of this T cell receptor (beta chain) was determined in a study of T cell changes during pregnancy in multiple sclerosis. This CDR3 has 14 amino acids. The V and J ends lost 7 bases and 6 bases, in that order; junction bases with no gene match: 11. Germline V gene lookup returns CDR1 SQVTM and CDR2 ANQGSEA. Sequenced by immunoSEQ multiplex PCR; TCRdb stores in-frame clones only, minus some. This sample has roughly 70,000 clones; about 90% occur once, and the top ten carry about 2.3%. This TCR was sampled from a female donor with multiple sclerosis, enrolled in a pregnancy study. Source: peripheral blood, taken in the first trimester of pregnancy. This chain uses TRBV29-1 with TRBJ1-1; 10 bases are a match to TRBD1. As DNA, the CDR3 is TGCAGCGCCCCCGACAGGGGGCGCCGGGCTGAAGCTTTCTTT. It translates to CSAPDRGRRAEAFF.